This TCR beta chain is drawn from a study of regulatory T cells in long-lasting Graves disease. This clonotype occurred a few times. The antigen remains unidentified. Indicated time point: persistent/refractory GD, antithyroid drugs over 5 years with positive TRAb. PBMCs were the source of the RNA used for TCR sequencing. Study findings and constraints: Public clonotype sharing was higher in persistent than newly diagnosed patients.

For TCR beta, libraries came from iRepertoire HTBI primers and Arm-PCR of CDR3 regions. TCRdb passed the multiplex PCR reads through MiXCR, listing each CDR3 protein once. The sample includes some 420,000 distinct CDR3 sequences, around a fifth of them seen just once. CDR3 length: 16 residues. Germline V gene data show CDR1 as LNHDA and CDR2 as SQIVND (reference sequence). V lost 6 bases to trimming and J lost 5 bases; unmatched junction nucleotides: 11. The chain carries TRBV19 and TRBJ1-5, with 9 bases aligning to TRBD1. Sequencing was performed on peripheral blood mononuclear cells (PBMCs), taken when the disease was refractory, from a patient treated with antithyroid drugs. The source of this sequence is a female donor with Graves disease. Here the CDR3 DNA reads TGTGCCAGTAGGCCCCCTCGGGACAGGGCGGATCAGCCCCAGCATTTT. This encodes CASRPPRDRADQPQHF. Based on the CDR3 plus reference TRBV19 and TRBJ1-5, the full variable domain is DGGITQSPKYLFRKEGQNVTLSCEQNLNHDAMYWYRQDPGQGLRLIYYSQIVNDFQKGDIAEGYSVSREKKESFPLTVTSAQKNPTAFYLCASRPPRDRADQPQHFGDGTRLSIL.